The rows below give T cell receptor beta chains drawn from one sample of a study of T-cell memory formation after mild COVID-19. MiXCR was run by TCRdb on the 5' RACE reads, yielding one entry per CDR3 protein. The data contain roughly 600,000 distinct CDR3 sequences, around 17% of them singletons. Sequenced: PBMCs or a T cell subset sorted from them (not recorded which). The receptors originated from an adult woman who had mild COVID-19 (a few samples of this study predate the infection). Cell type and time point are not known. Both conserved end residues are part of each CDR3. The D gene is left open where the match is weak. Clone size, where shown, is once, few, many, or a class for clones that have expanded.

TRBJ2-7 | TRBV30 | 13 | once | . | TGTGCCTGGAGTGTGGCAGGGACCTACGAGCAGTACTTC | CAWSVAGTYEQYF
TRBJ1-6 | TRBV27 | 15 | few | . | TGTGCCAGCAGCTCCCGGGGGTATTATAATTCACCCCTCCACTTT | CASSSRGYYNSPLHF
TRBJ2-1 | TRBV5-1 | 14 | . | . | TGCGCCAGCCGGGAGCAGTTCTCCTACAATGAGCAGTTCTTC | CASREQFSYNEQFF
TRBJ2-5 | TRBV29-1 | 11 | . | TRBD2 | TGCAGCGCTGGACTAGGAGAGACCCAGTACTTC | CSAGLGETQYF
TRBJ2-5 | TRBV5-1 | 17 | . | . | TGCGCCAGCAGCTTGAGGCCAGGTGGGGTCGCCGGAGAGACCCAGTACTTC | CASSLRPGGVAGETQYF
TRBJ1-1 | TRBV30 | 13 | . | . | TGTGCCTGTTCCGGGCCCCCGCTCACTGAAGCTTTCTTT | CACSGPPLTEAFF
TRBJ1-5 | TRBV7-2 | 15 | . | . | TGTGCCAGCAGCCTCGGGACACTTGTCAATCAGCCCCAGCATTTT | CASSLGTLVNQPQHF
TRBJ2-7 | TRBV9 | 15 | . | . | TGTGCCAGCAGCGTAGAAGGGGGACCTACCTACGAGCAGTACTTC | CASSVEGGPTYEQYF
TRBJ2-1 | TRBV12-3/TRBV12-4 | 13 | many | TRBD2 | TGTGCCAGCAGTTTGACTAGCGGGAGGGAGCAGTTCTTC | CASSLTSGREQFF
TRBJ2-1 | TRBV7-9 | 16 | many | . | TGTGCCAGCAGCTCCCGGGACCCCCACTCCTACAATGAGCAGTTCTTC | CASSSRDPHSYNEQFF
TRBJ2-3 | TRBV10-3 | 14 | . | . | TGTGCCATCAGTGGGGGGCTAAGCACAGATACGCAGTATTTT | CAISGGLSTDTQYF
TRBJ2-7 | TRBV2 | 13 | few | . | TGTGCCAGCAGAACCCGGGACACCCACGAGCAGTACTTC | CASRTRDTHEQYF